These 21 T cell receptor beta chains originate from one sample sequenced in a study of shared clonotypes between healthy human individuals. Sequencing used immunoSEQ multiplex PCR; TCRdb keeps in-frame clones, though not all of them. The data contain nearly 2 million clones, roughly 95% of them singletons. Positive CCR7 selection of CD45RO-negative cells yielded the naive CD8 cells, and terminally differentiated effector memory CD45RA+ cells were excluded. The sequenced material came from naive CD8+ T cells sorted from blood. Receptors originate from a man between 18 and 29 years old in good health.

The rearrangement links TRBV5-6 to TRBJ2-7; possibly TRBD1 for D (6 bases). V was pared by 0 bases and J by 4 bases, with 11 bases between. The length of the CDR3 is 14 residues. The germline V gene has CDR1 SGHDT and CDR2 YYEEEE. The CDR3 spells CASSLEDRTYEQYF. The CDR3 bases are TGTGCCAGCAGCTTGGAGGACAGAACGTACGAGCAGTACTTC.

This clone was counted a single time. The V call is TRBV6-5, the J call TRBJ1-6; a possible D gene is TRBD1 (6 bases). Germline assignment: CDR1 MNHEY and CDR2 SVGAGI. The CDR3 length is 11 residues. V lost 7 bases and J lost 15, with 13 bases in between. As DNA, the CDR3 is TGTGCCAGCAAAATACAGGGATTCCTCCACTTT. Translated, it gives CASKIQGFLHF.

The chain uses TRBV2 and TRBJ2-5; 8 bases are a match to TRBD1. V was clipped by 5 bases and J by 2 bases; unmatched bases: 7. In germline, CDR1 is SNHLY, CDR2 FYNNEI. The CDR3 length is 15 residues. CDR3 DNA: TGTGCCAGCAGTACCAGGGGGCAAGGGCAAGAGACCCAGTACTTC. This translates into CASSTRGQGQETQYF.

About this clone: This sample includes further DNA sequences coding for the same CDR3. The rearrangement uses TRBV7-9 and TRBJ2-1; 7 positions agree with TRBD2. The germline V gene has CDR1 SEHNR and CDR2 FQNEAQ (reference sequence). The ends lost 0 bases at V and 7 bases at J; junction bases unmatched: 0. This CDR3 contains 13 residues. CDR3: CASSLAGGNEQFF. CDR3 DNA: TGTGCCAGCAGCTTAGCGGGGGGGAATGAGCAGTTCTTC.

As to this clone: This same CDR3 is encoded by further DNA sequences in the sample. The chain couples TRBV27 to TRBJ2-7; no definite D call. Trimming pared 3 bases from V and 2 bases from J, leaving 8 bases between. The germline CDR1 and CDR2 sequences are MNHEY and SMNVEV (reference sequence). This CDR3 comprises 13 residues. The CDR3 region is CASSLGITYEQYF. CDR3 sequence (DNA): TGTGCCAGCAGTTTGGGCATCACCTACGAGCAGTACTTC.

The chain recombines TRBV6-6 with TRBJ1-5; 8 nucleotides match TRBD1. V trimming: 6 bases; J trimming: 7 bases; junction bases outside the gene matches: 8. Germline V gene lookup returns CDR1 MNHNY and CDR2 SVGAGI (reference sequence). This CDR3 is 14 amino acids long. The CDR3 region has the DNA TGTGCCAGCAGCTCCGACAGGGGTGGACAGCCCCAGCATTTT. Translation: CASSSDRGGQPQHF.

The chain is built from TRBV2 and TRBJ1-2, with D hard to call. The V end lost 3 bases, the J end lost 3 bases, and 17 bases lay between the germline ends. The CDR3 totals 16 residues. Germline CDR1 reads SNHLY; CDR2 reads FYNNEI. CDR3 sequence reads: CASSEGPTGPDYGYTF. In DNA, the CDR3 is TGTGCCAGCAGTGAGGGTCCCACGGGTCCGGACTATGGCTACACCTTC.

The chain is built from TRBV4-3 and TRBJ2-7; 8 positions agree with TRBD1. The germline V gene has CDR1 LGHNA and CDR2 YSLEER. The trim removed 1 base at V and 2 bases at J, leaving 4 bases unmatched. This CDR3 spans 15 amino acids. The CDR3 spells CASSQAWTGTYEQYF. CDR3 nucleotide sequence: TGCGCCAGCAGCCAAGCGTGGACAGGGACCTACGAGCAGTACTTC.

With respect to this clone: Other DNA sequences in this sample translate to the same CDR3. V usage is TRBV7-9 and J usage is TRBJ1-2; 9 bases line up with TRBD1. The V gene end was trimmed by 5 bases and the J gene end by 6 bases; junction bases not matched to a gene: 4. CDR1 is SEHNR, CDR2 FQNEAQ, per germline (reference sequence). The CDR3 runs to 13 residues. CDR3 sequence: CASSLGTGNGYTF. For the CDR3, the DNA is TGTGCCAGCAGCCTCGGGACAGGGAATGGCTACACCTTC.

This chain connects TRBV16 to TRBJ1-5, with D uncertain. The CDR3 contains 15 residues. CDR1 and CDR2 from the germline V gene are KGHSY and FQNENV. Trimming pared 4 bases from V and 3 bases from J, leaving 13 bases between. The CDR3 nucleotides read TGTGCCAGCAGCCTCCCCCCCCCGGCCAATCAGCCCCAGCATTTT. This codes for CASSLPPPANQPQHF.

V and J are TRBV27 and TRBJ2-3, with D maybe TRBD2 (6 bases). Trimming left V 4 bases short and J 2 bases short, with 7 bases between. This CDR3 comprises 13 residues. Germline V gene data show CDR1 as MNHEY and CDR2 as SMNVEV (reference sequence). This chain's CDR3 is CASSWDFTDTQYF. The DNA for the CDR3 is TGTGCCAGCAGTTGGGACTTCACAGATACGCAGTATTTT.

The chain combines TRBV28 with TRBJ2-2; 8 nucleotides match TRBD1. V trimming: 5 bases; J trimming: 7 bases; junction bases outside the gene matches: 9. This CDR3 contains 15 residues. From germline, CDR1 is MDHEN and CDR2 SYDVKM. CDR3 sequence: CASSTRDRSYGELFF. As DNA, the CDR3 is TGTGCCAGCAGTACCCGGGACAGGAGTTACGGGGAGCTGTTTTTT.

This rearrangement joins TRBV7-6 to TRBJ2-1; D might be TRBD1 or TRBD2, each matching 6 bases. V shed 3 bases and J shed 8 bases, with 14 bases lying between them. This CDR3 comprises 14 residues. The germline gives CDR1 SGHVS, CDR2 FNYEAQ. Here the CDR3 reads CASSFRQAGYEQFF. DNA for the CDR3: TGTGCCAGCAGCTTCCGACAGGCGGGATATGAGCAGTTCTTC.

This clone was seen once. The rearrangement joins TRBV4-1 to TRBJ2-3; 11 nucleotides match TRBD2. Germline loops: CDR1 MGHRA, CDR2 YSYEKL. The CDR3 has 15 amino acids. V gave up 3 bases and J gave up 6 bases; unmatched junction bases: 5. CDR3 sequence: CASSQRLAGSDTQYF. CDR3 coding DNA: TGCGCCAGCAGCCAGAGACTAGCGGGGTCTGATACGCAGTATTTT.

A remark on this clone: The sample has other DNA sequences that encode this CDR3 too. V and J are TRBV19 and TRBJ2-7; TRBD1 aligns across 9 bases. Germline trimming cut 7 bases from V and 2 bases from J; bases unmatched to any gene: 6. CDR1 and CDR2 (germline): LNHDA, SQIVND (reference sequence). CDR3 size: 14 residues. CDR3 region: CASTPGQGPYEQYF. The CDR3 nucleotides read TGTGCCAGTACGCCGGGACAGGGTCCCTACGAGCAGTACTTC.

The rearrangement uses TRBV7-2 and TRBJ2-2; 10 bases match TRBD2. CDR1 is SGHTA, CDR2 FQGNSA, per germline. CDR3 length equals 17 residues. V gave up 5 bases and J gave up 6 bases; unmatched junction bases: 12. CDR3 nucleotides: TGTGCCAGCAGCGAGGGGAAGCGGGAGGGCCCCCCCGGGGAGCTGTTTTTT. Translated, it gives CASSEGKREGPPGELFF.

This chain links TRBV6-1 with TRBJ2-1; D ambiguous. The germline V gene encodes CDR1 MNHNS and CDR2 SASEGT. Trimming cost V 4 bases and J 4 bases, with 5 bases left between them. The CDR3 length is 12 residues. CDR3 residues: CASSGRYNEQFF. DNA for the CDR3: TGTGCCAGCAGTGGTAGATACAATGAGCAGTTCTTC.

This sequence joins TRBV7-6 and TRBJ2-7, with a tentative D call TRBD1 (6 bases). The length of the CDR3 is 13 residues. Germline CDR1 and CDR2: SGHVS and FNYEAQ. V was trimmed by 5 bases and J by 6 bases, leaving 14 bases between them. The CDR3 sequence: CASSPPGVGEQYF. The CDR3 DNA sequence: TGTGCCAGCAGCCCCCCAGGGGTTGGCGAGCAGTACTTC.

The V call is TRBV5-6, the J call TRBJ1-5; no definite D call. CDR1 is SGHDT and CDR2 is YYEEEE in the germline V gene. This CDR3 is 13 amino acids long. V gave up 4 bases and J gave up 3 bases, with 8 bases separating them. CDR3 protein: CASSTGPNQPQHF. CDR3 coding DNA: TGTGCCAGCAGCACCGGGCCCAATCAGCCCCAGCATTTT.

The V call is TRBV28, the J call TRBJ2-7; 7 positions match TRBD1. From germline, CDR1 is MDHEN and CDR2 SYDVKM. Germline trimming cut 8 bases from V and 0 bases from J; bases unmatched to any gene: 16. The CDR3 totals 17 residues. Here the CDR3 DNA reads TGTGCCAGCTGCCCACCCCTAGGGACAGAGTACTCCTACGAGCAGTACTTC. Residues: CASCPPLGTEYSYEQYF.

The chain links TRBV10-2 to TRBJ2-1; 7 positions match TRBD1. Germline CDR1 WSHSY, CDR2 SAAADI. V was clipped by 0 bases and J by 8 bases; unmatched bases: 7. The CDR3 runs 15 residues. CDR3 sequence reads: CASSESKAGGHEQFF. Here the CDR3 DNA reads TGCGCCAGCAGTGAGTCGAAGGCAGGGGGTCATGAGCAGTTCTTC.